The clone carrying this T cell receptor beta chain turned up a few times. The sample originates from a study of T cells in Graves' hyperthyroidism and ophthalmopathy. CDR3 length equals 14 residues. The germline V gene encodes CDR1 MNHNS and CDR2 SASEGT. With V trimmed by 3 bases and J by 7 bases, 3 bases remained unmatched. Using RNA transcripts as the source, TCR beta CDR3 regions were amplified. HTBI primers were used for first-round RT-PCR of the TCR CDR3. TCRdb re-derived calls from the multiplex PCR reads in MiXCR, one entry per CDR3 protein. The table has hundreds of thousands of distinct CDR3 sequences, 35% to 45% seen once; the top ten hold more than 7%.

The chain links TRBV6-1 to TRBJ1-6; 7 nucleotides agree with TRBD1. The sequence was collected from a man younger than 35 with Graves' hyperthyroidism. Sequenced sample: blood. DNA for the CDR3: TGTGCCAGCAGTGACCGGGACAGCAATTCACCCCTCCACTTT. It translates to CASSDRDSNSPLHF.